This T cell receptor (beta chain) was captured by sequencing in a study of blood T cell repertoires in COVID-19. CDR3 size: 14 residues. CDR1 is LNHDA, CDR2 SQIVND, per germline (reference sequence). Losses at the gene ends were 7 bases for V and 5 bases for J; bases not matched to a gene: 10. In the original analysis: Researchers report that nucleated cell counts were estimated from reference gene primer amplification. TCRdb's copy holds only in-frame clones and misses some; the assay was immunoSEQ multiplex PCR. For V, J and clone size, that table is used; D and trimming come from the DNA. The sample consists of about 260,000 clones, about 90% of them appearing once.

The V call is TRBV19, the J call TRBJ2-5; 7 bases align to TRBD2. The receptor comes from a woman in her 50s with acute or convalescent COVID-19. Sequenced material: peripheral blood. The CDR3 region is CASTLRMGGETQYF. In DNA form, the CDR3 reads TGTGCCAGTACTCTTCGGATGGGAGGGGAGACCCAGTACTTC. Complete variable domain (other parts from reference TRBV19 and TRBJ2-5): DGGITQSPKYLFRKEGQNVTLSCEQNLNHDAMYWYRQDPGQGLRLIYYSQIVNDFQKGDIAEGYSVSREKKESFPLTVTSAQKNPTAFYLCASTLRMGGETQYFGPGTRLLVL.